This section outlines one T cell receptor (beta chain) sequence together with its context. No antigen is known for it. This entry is derived from a study of graft-versus-host responses after intestinal transplantation. The protocol was immunoSEQ multiplex PCR, while the TCRdb copy is restricted to in-frame clones and leaves out a portion. The sample consists of 30,000 to 50,000 clones, roughly 96% of them appearing once. Study-wide results and caveats: GvH clonotypes were identified within recipient marrow, with a subset emerging first in ileum or blood.

The CDR3 loop spans 16 amino acids. Germline CDR1 reads SEHNR; CDR2 reads FQNEAQ (reference sequence). Trimming shortened V by 6 bases and J by 5 bases, and 21 bases separated the two germline ends. The gene calls are TRBV7-9 and TRBJ2-3, with a possible D match to TRBD2 (6 bases). This specimen consisted of unstimulated CD8+ T cells sorted from spleen or lymph node cells, obtained before transplant. The receptor comes from a human donor who was the organ donor for an intestinal transplant. This chain's CDR3 is CASRSPGLLGLDTQYF. DNA for the CDR3: TGTGCCAGCAGGTCTCCGGGACTTCTCGGTCTAGATACGCAGTATTTT.